One and the same sample provided the 8 T cell receptor beta chains below, sequenced in a study of T-cell memory formation after mild COVID-19. TCRdb processed the 5' RACE reads anew with MiXCR; each CDR3 protein has one entry. The repertoire includes 200,000 to 250,000 distinct CDR3 sequences, roughly a tenth of them detected once, and roughly 3% sits in the top ten. Sequencing was carried out using PBMCs or a T cell subset sorted from them (not recorded which). These receptor sequences come from a man younger than 35 who had mild COVID-19 (a few samples of this study predate the infection). Cell type and time point are not known.

The genes are TRBV12-3 or TRBV12-4 and TRBJ1-4, with 7 bases that match TRBD1. Germline trimming cut 5 bases from V and 4 bases from J; bases unmatched to any gene: 7. The CDR3 runs 15 residues. The CDR3 DNA sequence: TGTGCCAGCAGTCGCTGGACAGGAAGTAATGAAAAACTGTTTTTT. Residues: CASSRWTGSNEKLFF.

In this sample, this clonotype turned up a few times. The genes are TRBV5-4 and TRBJ2-3, with D perhaps given as TRBD1 or TRBD2 (7 bases each). The length of the CDR3 is 16 residues. Germline V gene sequence: CDR1 SGHNT, CDR2 YYREEE (reference sequence). Trimming removed 4 bases at V and 5 bases at J, with 20 bases between. The DNA for the CDR3 is TGTGCCAGCAGCCAAGGTGGGAGGGGGCACGGAGATACGCAGTATTTT. This encodes CASSQGGRGHGDTQYF.

There are a few counts of this clonotype. The CDR3 DNA reads as TGTGCCAGCAGTTCGGGACTTCTCGGCTCCTACGAGCAGTACGTC. Its translation is CASSSGLLGSYEQYV. The rearrangement uses TRBV7-2 and TRBJ2-7, with D perhaps TRBD2 (6 bases). Trimming took off 6 bases at V and 0 bases at J, with 15 bases between the two ends. The germline CDR1 and CDR2 sequences are SGHTA and FQGNSA. This CDR3 has 15 amino acids.

V gene TRBV20-1 combines with J gene TRBJ2-3; 9 positions match TRBD2. This CDR3 spans 15 amino acids. CDR1 is DFQATT, CDR2 SNEGSKA, per germline (reference sequence). V trimming: 3 bases; J trimming: 3 bases; junction bases outside the gene matches: 7. CDR3 region: CSASPSGAGTDTQYF. DNA for the CDR3: TGCAGTGCTAGCCCTAGCGGGGCAGGAACAGATACGCAGTATTTT.

This clonotype was counted ten times or more. A read error may account for a junction end that differs from germline. DNA of the CDR3: TGTGCCAGCAGCTTAAGCCAACCCTTTCAGGCCCAGCATTTT. This codes for CASSLSQPFQAQHF. This chain joins TRBV7-2 and TRBJ1-5, with D hard to call. From germline, CDR1 is SGHTA and CDR2 FQGNSA. The CDR3 contains 14 residues.

CDR3 coding DNA: TGTGCCAGCAGCCTTGGGACCGGTGGCTCTGGAAACACCATATATTTT. Its translation: CASSLGTGGSGNTIYF. The rearrangement links TRBV11-1 to TRBJ1-3; maybe TRBD1 (5 bases). Trimming took off 5 bases at V and 0 bases at J, with 14 bases between the two ends. Germline loops: CDR1 SGHAT, CDR2 FQDESV (reference sequence). The CDR3 has 16 amino acids. Together with reference TRBV11-1 and TRBJ1-3, the CDR3 gives the full variable domain: EAEVAQSPRYKITEKSQAVAFWCDPISGHATLYWYRQILGQGPELLVQFQDESVVDDSQLPKDRFSAERLKGVDSTLKIQPAELGDSAMYLCASSLGTGGSGNTIYFGEGSWLTVV.

This clonotype was seen a few times. The rearrangement uses TRBV4-3 and TRBJ1-1, with D perhaps TRBD1 (5 bases). This CDR3 comprises 13 residues. The ends were cut back, 4 bases at V and 8 bases at J, with 14 bases in the middle. Germline values: CDR1 LGHNA, CDR2 YSLEER. The CDR3 sequence: CASSRNNGAEAFF. CDR3 in DNA: TGCGCCAGCAGCCGAAATAATGGGGCGGAAGCTTTCTTT.

This clonotype was found a few times. The chain recombines TRBV20-1 with TRBJ2-1; 12 positions match TRBD2. In germline, CDR1 is DFQATT, CDR2 SNEGSKA (reference sequence). CDR3 length: 14 residues. The V and J ends lost 8 bases and 8 bases, in that order; junction bases with no gene match: 10. CDR3 DNA sequence: TGCAGTTCATATCCGGGACTAGCGGGCCATGAGCAGTTCTTC. This sequence encodes CSSYPGLAGHEQFF.